This entry lists 18 T cell receptor beta chains sequenced from one sample in a study of CD8 T cells in Susac syndrome. An amount of RNA that ranged from roughly 0.5 to 1 ug was reverse transcribed with random hexamers. One entry per CDR3 protein results from TCRdb running MiXCR on the immunoSEQ multiplex PCR reads. The sample lists some 200,000 distinct CDR3 sequences, 95% seen once, with approximately 0.089% in the top ten. Source material: CD4+ T cells from PBMCs. All receptors come from a human donor with Susac syndrome.

The rearrangement links TRBV11-2 to TRBJ2-3; 11 bases agree with TRBD2. This CDR3 is built from 20 residues. The V gene end was trimmed by 0 bases and the J gene end by 2 bases; junction bases not matched to a gene: 13. Germline V gene sequence: CDR1 SGHAT, CDR2 FQNNGV. The chain's CDR3 is CASSLDLRLAGKADTDTQYF. CDR3 bases: TGTGCCAGCAGCTTAGATCTCAGACTAGCGGGGAAAGCCGACACAGATACGCAGTATTTT.

The CDR3 DNA sequence: TGTGCCAGCAGCCAAGGGAGGGCCACTGAAGCTTTCTTT. Residues: CASSQGRATEAFF. The chain couples TRBV3-1 to TRBJ1-1; D not resolved. Germline V lookup: CDR1 LGHDT, CDR2 YNNKEL (reference sequence). V was cut by 1 base and J by 4 bases, with 7 bases left in between. CDR3 length equals 13 residues.

This sequence joins TRBV6-2 or TRBV6-3 and TRBJ2-7, with a weak D call TRBD1 (6 bases). CDR1 is MNHEY, CDR2 SVGEGT, per germline. CDR3 length: 11 residues. Trimming stripped 2 bases from V and 10 bases from J, with 9 bases between. CDR3 nucleotide sequence: TGTGCCAGCAGTTACACAGGGCTACAGTACTTC. It is translated as CASSYTGLQYF.

The rearrangement uses TRBV30 and TRBJ1-1; D is undetermined. V shed 3 bases and J shed 7 bases, with 12 bases lying between them. This CDR3 region has 12 residues. CDR1 and CDR2 (germline): GTSNPN, SVGIG (reference sequence). The CDR3 sequence is CAWRLLGFEAFF. For the CDR3, the DNA is TGTGCCTGGAGACTGTTGGGTTTTGAAGCTTTCTTT. Full variable domain (missing parts from reference TRBV30 and TRBJ1-1): SQTIHQWPATLVQPVGSPLSLECTVEGTSNPNLYWYRQAAGRGLQLLFYSVGIGQISSEVPQNLSASRPQDRQFILSSKKLLLSDSGFYLCAWRLLGFEAFFGQGTRLTVV.

The chain links TRBV4-3 to TRBJ2-6, with 9 bases lining up with TRBD1. The CDR3 length is 20 residues. Per germline, CDR1 LGHNA and CDR2 YSLEER. The trim removed 0 bases at V and 0 bases at J, leaving 9 bases unmatched. In DNA form, the CDR3 reads TGCGCCAGCAGCCAAGAAGCGGACAGGGGTATAGGCTCTGGGGCCAACGTCCTGACTTTC. Protein product: CASSQEADRGIGSGANVLTF.

The chain combines TRBV7-9 with TRBJ2-5, with 9 bases matching TRBD1. J gave up 6 bases and V 5 bases, and 10 bases lay outside the gene matches. The CDR3 runs to 15 residues. Germline CDR1 reads SEHNR; CDR2 reads FQNEAQ (reference sequence). Here the CDR3 DNA reads TGTGCCAGCAGCGCGAAGACAGGGGGGCACAAGACCCAGTACTTC. It encodes CASSAKTGGHKTQYF. Drawing the rest from reference TRBV7-9 and TRBJ2-5, the complete variable domain is DTGVSQNPRHKITKRGQNVTFRCDPISEHNRLYWYRQTLGQGPEFLTYFQNEAQLEKSRLLSDRFSAERPKGSFSTLEIQRTEQGDSAMYLCASSAKTGGHKTQYFGPGTRLLVL.

V and J are TRBV4-2 and TRBJ1-2, with 7 bases identical to TRBD1. The length of the CDR3 is 16 residues. The ends lost 4 bases at V and 0 bases at J; junction bases unmatched: 8. The V gene's germline CDR1 is LGHNA and CDR2 YNFKEQ. This CDR3 reads CASSLRPGQPNYGYTF. The CDR3 DNA reads as TGTGCCAGCAGCCTCCGACCGGGACAGCCTAACTATGGCTACACCTTC.

This chain uses TRBV20-1 with TRBJ2-1; 8 bases are a match to TRBD2. J gave up 2 bases and V 5 bases, and 5 bases lay outside the gene matches. Germline V gene data show CDR1 as DFQATT and CDR2 as SNEGSKA (reference sequence). CDR3 size: 14 residues. The CDR3 DNA reads TGCAGTGCTCCCCAGCGGGGGACCTACAATGAGCAGTTCTTC. Translating it yields CSAPQRGTYNEQFF.

The genes are TRBV4-3 and TRBJ2-2; 10 bases match TRBD2. V shed 3 bases, J shed 0 bases, and the junction held 7 bases outside the gene matches. Germline loops: CDR1 LGHNA, CDR2 YSLEER. The CDR3 is made up of 18 amino acids. CDR3 region: CASSQVLSGGANTGELFF. The CDR3 nucleotides are TGCGCCAGCAGCCAGGTCCTGAGCGGGGGGGCGAACACCGGGGAGCTGTTTTTT.

The CDR3, as DNA: TGCAGCGGCGAAGCGGGGGGCGCCTCCTACGAGCAGTACTTC. This translates into CSGEAGGASYEQYF. The rearrangement links TRBV29-1 to TRBJ2-7, with 9 bases aligning to TRBD2. CDR1 and CDR2 (germline): SQVTM, ANQGSEA. CDR3 length: 14 amino acids. J was trimmed by 0 bases and V by 7 bases; bases with no gene match: 7.

This chain's CDR3 is CSVVVRAVYGYTF. The DNA of the CDR3 is TGCAGCGTTGTGGTCAGGGCAGTATATGGCTACACCTTC. V and J are TRBV29-1 and TRBJ1-2, with a weak D call TRBD1 (5 bases). The germline V gene has CDR1 SQVTM and CDR2 ANQGSEA. V lost 4 bases and J 5 bases, leaving 14 bases between the germline ends. This CDR3 has 13 amino acids.

V is TRBV5-4 and J is TRBJ1-4; 9 positions agree with TRBD1. CDR1 is SGHNT, CDR2 YYREEE, per germline (reference sequence). After removal of 3 bases from V and 8 bases from J, the junction contained 11 bases not matched to a gene. The length of the CDR3 is 16 residues. DNA of the CDR3: TGTGCCAGCAGCTCGGTCGGCGACAGGGGGGGAGAAAAACTGTTTTTT. It is translated as CASSSVGDRGGEKLFF.

The genes are TRBV30 and TRBJ2-5; TRBD2 aligns across 15 bases. CDR1 is GTSNPN, CDR2 SVGIG, per germline (reference sequence). Trimming removed 2 bases from V and 5 bases from J; junction bases left unmatched: 6. CDR3 length equals 16 residues. The CDR3 sequence is CAWSTGLAGGLETQYF. Written as DNA, the CDR3 is TGTGCCTGGAGTACGGGACTAGCGGGGGGATTGGAGACCCAGTACTTC.

This chain joins TRBV4-3 and TRBJ2-1, with D possibly being TRBD2 (6 bases). Germline V CDR1 and CDR2: LGHNA, YSLEER. CDR3 length: 17 amino acids. The V gene lost 0 bases and the J gene lost 3 bases, with 15 bases spanning the gap. In DNA, the CDR3 is TGCGCCAGCAGCCAAGACTCAGGCCTGGGGGGCTACAATGAGCAGTTCTTC. Its translation: CASSQDSGLGGYNEQFF.

The gene calls are TRBV18 and TRBJ2-7; the D is unclear. Trimming removed 0 bases at V and 6 bases at J, with 9 bases between. The CDR3 length is 13 residues. The V gene's germline CDR1 is KGHSH and CDR2 LQKENI. CDR3 region: CASSPPSGAEQYF. The CDR3 DNA sequence: TGTGCCAGCTCACCACCTTCCGGTGCCGAGCAGTACTTC.

This chain uses TRBV24-1 with TRBJ1-6; D unresolved. This CDR3 has 11 residues. With 3 bases removed from V and 18 bases from J, the gap between germline ends came to 11 bases. The germline gives CDR1 KGHDR, CDR2 SFDVKD. The CDR3 sequence: CATSDPPPGHF. The CDR3 nucleotides read TGTGCCACCAGTGATCCCCCCCCGGGCCACTTT.

This sequence joins TRBV29-1 and TRBJ2-5, with D unresolved. CDR1 and CDR2 from the germline V gene are SQVTM and ANQGSEA. Trimming cost V 4 bases and J 2 bases, with 14 bases left between them. The CDR3 totals 14 residues. The CDR3 spells CSVVGFTYQETQYF. The DNA for the CDR3 is TGCAGCGTTGTTGGGTTTACGTATCAAGAGACCCAGTACTTC.

The chain is built from TRBV7-9 and TRBJ2-3, with 8 bases identical to TRBD2. This CDR3 comprises 14 residues. V was pared by 2 bases and J by 5 bases, with 3 bases of the junction left unmatched. Germline CDR1 SEHNR, CDR2 FQNEAQ (reference sequence). Here the CDR3 DNA reads TGTGCCAGCAGCTTATGGACTAGCCTAGATACGCAGTATTTT. Translated, it gives CASSLWTSLDTQYF.